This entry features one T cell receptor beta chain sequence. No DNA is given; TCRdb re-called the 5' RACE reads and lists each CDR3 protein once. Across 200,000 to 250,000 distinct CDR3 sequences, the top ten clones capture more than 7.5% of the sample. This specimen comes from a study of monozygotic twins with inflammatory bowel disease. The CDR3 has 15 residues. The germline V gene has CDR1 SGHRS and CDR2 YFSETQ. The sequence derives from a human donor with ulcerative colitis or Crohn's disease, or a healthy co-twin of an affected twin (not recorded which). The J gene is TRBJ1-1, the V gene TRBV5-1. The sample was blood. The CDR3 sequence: CASSLGARGGTEAFF.